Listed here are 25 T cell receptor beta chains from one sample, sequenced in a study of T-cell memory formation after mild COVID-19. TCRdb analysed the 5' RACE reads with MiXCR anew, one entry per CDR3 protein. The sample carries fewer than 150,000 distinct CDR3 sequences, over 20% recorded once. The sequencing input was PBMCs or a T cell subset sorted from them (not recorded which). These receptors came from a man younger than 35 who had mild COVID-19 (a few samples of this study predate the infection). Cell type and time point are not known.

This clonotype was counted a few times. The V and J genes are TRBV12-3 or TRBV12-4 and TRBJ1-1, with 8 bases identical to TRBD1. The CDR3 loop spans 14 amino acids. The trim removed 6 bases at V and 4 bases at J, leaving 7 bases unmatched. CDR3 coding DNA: TGTGCCAGCAGGGACGACAGGGGACCCACTGAAGCTTTCTTT. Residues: CASRDDRGPTEAFF.

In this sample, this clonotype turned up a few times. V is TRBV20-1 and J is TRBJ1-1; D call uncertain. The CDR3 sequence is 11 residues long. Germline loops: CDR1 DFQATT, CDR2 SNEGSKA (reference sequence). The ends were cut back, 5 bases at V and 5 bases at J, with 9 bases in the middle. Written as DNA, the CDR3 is TGCAGTGCTCGTAGACCGACTGAAGCTTTCTTT. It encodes CSARRPTEAFF.

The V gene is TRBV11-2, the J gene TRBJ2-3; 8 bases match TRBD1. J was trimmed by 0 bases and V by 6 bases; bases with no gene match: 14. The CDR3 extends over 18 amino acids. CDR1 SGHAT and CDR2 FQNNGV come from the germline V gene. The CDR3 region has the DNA TGTGCCAGCAGACCACCCCGGACAGGGTCTACTAGCACAGATACGCAGTATTTT. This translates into CASRPPRTGSTSTDTQYF.

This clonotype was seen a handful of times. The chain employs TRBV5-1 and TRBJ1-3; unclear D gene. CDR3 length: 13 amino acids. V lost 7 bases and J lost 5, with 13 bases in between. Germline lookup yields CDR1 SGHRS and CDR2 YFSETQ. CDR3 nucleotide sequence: TGCGCCAGCTCGCCTCCGGTGAGAAACACCATATATTTT. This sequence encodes CASSPPVRNTIYF.

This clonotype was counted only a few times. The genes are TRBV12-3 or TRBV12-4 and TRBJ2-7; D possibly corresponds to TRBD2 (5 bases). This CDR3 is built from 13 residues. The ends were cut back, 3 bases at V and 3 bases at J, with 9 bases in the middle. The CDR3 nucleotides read TGTGCCAGCAGTTTTTCTAGCAACTACGAGCAGTACGTC. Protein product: CASSFSSNYEQYV.

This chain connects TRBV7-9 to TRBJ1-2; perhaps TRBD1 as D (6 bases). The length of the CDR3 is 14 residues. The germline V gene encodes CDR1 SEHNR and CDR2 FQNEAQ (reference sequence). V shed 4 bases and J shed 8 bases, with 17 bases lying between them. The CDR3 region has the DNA TGTGCCAGCAGCTCCCCTGACGGGGGCCTAGGCTACACCTTC. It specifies CASSSPDGGLGYTF. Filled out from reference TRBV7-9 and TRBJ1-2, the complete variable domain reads DTGVSQNPRHKITKRGQNVTFRCDPISEHNRLYWYRQTLGQGPEFLTYFQNEAQLEKSRLLSDRFSAERPKGSFSTLEIQRTEQGDSAMYLCASSSPDGGLGYTFGSGTRLTVV.

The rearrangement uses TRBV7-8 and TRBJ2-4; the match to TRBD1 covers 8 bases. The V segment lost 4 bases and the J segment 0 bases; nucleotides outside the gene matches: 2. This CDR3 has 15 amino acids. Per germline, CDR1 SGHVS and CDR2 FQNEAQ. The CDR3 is CASSSTGVAKNIQYF. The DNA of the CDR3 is TGTGCCAGCAGCTCGACAGGGGTAGCCAAAAACATTCAGTACTTC.

For the CDR3, the DNA is TGCGCCAGCAGCCCTCGGGGACAGAGCAGCACAGATACGCAGTATTTT. Its translation: CASSPRGQSSTDTQYF. The chain is built from TRBV4-1 and TRBJ2-3; TRBD1 aligns across 7 bases. The CDR3 has 16 amino acids. Looked up from germline, CDR1 is MGHRA and CDR2 is YSYEKL. Trimming removed 4 bases from V and 0 bases from J; junction bases left unmatched: 7.

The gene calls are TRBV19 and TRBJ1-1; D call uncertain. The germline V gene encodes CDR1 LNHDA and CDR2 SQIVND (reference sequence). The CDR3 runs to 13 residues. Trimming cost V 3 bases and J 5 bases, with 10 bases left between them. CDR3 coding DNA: TGTGCCAGTAGTATGTTCGGGATGACTGAAGCTTTCTTT. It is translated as CASSMFGMTEAFF. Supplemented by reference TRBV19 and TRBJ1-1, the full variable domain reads DGGITQSPKYLFRKEGQNVTLSCEQNLNHDAMYWYRQDPGQGLRLIYYSQIVNDFQKGDIAEGYSVSREKKESFPLTVTSAQKNPTAFYLCASSMFGMTEAFFGQGTRLTVV.

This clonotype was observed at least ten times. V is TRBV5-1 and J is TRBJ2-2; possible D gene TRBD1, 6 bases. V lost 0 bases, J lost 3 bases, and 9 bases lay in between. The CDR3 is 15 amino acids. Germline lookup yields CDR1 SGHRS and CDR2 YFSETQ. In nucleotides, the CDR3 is TGCGCCAGCAGCTTGGTTTCAGGGGACACCGGGGAGCTGTTTTTT. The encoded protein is CASSLVSGDTGELFF.

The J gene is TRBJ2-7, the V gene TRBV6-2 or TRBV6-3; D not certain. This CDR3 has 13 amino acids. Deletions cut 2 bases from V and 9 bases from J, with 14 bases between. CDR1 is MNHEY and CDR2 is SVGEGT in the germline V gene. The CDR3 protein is CASSYESHERQYV. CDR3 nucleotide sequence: TGTGCCAGCAGTTACGAATCCCACGAGAGGCAGTACGTC.

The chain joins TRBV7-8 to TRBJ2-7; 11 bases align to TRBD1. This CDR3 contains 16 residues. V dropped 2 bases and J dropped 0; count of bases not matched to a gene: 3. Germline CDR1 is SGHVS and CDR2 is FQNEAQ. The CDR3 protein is CASSLSGQGDSYEQYV. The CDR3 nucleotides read TGTGCCAGCAGCTTATCGGGACAGGGGGACTCCTACGAGCAGTACGTC.

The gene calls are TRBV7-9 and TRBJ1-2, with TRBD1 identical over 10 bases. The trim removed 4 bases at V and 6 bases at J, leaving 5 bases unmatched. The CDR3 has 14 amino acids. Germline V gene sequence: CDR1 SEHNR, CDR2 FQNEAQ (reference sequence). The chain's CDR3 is CASSSTGGPDGYTF. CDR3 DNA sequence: TGTGCCAGCAGCTCGACAGGGGGCCCGGATGGCTACACCTTC.

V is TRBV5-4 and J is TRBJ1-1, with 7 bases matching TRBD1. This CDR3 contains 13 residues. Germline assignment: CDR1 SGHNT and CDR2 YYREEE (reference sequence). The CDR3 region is CASGDSLNTEAFF. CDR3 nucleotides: TGTGCTAGCGGGGACAGCTTGAACACTGAAGCTTTCTTT. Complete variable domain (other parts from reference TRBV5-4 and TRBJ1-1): ETGVTQSPTHLIKTRGQQVTLRCSSQSGHNTVSWYQQALGQGPQFIFQYYREEENGRGNFPPRFSGLQFPNYSSELNVNALELDDSALYLCASGDSLNTEAFFGQGTRLTVV.

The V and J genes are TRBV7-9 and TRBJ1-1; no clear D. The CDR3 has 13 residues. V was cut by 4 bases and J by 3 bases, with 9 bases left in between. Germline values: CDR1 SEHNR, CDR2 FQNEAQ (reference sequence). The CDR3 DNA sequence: TGTGCCAGCAGCTCCGGGTGGGACACTGAAGCTTTCTTT. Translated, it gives CASSSGWDTEAFF.

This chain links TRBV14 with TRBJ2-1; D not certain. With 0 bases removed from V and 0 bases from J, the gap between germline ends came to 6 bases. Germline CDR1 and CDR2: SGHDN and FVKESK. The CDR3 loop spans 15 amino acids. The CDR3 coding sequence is TGTGCCAGCAGCCAAGACTCGTTCTCCTACAATGAGCAGTTCTTC. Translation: CASSQDSFSYNEQFF. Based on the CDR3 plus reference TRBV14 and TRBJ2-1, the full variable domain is EAGVTQFPSHSVIEKGQTVTLRCDPISGHDNLYWYRRVMGKEIKFLLHFVKESKQDESGMPNNRFLAERTGGTYSTLKVQPAELEDSGVYFCASSQDSFSYNEQFFGPGTRLTVL.

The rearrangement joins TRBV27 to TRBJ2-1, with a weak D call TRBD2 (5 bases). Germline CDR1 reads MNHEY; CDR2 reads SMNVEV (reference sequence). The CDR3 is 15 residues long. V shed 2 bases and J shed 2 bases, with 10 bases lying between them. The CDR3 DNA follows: TGTGCCAGCAGTTTACAGCGGCCTACCTACAATGAGCAGTTCTTC. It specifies CASSLQRPTYNEQFF.

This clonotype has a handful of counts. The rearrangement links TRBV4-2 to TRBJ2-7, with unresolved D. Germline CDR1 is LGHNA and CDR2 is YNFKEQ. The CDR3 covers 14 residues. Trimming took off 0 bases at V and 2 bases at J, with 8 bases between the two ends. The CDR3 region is CASSQETRPYEQYF. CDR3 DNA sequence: TGTGCCAGCAGCCAAGAGACCCGGCCCTACGAGCAGTACTTC.

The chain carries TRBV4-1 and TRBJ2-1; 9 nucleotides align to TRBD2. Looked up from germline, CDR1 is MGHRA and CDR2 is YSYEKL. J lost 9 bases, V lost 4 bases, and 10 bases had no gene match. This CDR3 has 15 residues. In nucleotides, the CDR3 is TGCGCCAGCAGCCCCTCACCGGGACTAGCAACTGAGCAGTTCTTC. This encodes CASSPSPGLATEQFF.

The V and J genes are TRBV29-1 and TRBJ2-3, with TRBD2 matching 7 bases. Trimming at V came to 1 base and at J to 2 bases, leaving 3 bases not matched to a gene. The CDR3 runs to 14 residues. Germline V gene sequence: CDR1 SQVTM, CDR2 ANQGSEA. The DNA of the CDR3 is TGCAGCGTTGAAGGGGGGGGATACACAGATACGCAGTATTTT. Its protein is CSVEGGGYTDTQYF.

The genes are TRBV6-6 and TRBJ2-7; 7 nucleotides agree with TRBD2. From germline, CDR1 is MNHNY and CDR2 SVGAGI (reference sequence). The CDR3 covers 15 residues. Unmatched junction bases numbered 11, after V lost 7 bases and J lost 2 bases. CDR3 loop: CASTPSSGETYEQYV. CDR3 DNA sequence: TGTGCCAGCACCCCGTCGAGCGGGGAAACCTACGAGCAGTACGTC.

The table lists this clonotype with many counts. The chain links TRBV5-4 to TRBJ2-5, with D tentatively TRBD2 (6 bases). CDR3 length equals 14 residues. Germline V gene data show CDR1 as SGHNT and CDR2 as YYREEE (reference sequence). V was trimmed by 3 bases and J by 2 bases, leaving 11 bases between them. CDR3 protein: CASSSSTRQETQYF. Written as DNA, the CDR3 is TGTGCCAGCAGCTCCTCGACTAGGCAAGAGACCCAGTACTTC.

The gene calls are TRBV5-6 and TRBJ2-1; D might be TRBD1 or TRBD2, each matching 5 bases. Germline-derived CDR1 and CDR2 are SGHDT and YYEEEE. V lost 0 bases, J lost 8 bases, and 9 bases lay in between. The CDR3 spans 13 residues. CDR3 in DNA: TGTGCCAGCAGCTTGGGGGGGAGAGATGAGCAGTTCTTC. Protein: CASSLGGRDEQFF.

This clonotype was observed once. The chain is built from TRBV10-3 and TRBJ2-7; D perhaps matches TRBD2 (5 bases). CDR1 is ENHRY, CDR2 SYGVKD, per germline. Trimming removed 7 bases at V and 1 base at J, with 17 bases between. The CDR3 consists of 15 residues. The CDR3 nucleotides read TGTGCCATCAATGGTCGGGGAATGGGTTCCTACGAGCAGTACTTC. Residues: CAINGRGMGSYEQYF.

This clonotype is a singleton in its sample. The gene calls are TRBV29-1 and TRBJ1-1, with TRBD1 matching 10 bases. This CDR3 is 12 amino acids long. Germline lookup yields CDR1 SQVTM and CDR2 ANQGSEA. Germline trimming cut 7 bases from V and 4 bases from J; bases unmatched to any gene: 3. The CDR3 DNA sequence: TGCAGCGCCAGGACAGGGGGCACTGAAGCTTTCTTT. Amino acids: CSARTGGTEAFF.